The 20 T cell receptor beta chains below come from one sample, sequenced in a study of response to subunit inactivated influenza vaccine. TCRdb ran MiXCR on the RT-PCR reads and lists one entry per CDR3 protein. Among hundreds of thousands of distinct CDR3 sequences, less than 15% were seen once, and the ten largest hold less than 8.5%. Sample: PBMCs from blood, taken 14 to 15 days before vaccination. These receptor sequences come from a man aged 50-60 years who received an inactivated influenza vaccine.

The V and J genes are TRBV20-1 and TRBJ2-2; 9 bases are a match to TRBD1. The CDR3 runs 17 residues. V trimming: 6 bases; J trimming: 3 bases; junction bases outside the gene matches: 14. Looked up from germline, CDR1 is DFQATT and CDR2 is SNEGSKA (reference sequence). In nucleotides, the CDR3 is TGCAGTGCACCCCGGGGACAGGGAAATCTCCACACCGGGGAGCTGTTTTTT. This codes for CSAPRGQGNLHTGELFF.

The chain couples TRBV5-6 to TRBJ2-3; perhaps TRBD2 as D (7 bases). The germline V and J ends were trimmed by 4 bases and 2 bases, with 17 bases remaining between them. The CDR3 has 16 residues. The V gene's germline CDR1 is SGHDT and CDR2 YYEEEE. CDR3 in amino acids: CASSGGASGLTDTQYF. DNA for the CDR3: TGTGCCAGCAGCGGGGGGGCTTCGGGACTCACAGATACGCAGTATTTT.

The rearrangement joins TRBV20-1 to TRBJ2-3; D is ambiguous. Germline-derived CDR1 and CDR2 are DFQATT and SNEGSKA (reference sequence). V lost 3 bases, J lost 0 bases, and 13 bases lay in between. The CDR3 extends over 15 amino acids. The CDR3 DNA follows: TGCAGTGCTAGGAACGACGGCAAGAGCACAGATACGCAGTATTTT. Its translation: CSARNDGKSTDTQYF.

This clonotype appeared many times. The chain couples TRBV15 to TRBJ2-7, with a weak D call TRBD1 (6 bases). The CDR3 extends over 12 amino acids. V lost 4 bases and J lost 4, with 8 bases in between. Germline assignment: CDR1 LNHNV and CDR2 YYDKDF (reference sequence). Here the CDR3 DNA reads TGTGCCACCAGCATTCAGGGGTACGAGCAGTACTTC. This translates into CATSIQGYEQYF. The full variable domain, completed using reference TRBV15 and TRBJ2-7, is DAMVIQNPRYQVTQFGKPVTLSCSQTLNHNVMYWYQQKSSQAPKLLFHYYDKDFNNEADTPDNFQSRRPNTSFCFLDIRSPGLGDTAMYLCATSIQGYEQYFGPGTRLTVT.

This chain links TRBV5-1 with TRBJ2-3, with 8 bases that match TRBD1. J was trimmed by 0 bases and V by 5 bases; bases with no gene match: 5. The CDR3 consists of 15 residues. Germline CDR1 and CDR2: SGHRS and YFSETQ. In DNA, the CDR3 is TGCGCCAGCAGGCGACGGACAGGGAGCACAGATACGCAGTATTTT. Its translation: CASRRRTGSTDTQYF.

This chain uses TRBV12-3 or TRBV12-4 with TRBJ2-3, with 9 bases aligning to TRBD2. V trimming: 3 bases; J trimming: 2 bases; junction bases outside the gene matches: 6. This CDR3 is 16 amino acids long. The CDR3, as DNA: TGTGCCAGCAGTTTCGGAAGCGGGGGGTTCACAGATACGCAGTATTTT. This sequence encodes CASSFGSGGFTDTQYF.

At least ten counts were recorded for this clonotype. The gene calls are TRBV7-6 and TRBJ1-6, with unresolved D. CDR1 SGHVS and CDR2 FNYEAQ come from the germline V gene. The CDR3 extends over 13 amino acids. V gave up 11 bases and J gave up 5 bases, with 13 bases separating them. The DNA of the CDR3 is TGTGCCTCCGGCAGGCTAGATAATTCACCCCTCCACTTT. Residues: CASGRLDNSPLHF.

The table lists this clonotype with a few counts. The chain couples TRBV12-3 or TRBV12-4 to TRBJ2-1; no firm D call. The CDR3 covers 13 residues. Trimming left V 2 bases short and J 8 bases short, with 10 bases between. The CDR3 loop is CASSLYGRYEQFF. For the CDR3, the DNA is TGTGCCAGCAGTTTATACGGAAGGTATGAGCAGTTCTTC.

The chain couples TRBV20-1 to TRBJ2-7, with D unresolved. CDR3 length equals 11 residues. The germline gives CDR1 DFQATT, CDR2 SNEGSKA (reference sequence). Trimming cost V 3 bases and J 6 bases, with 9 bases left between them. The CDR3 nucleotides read TGCAGTGCTAGTCGCAATCTCGAGCAGTACTTC. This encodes CSASRNLEQYF.

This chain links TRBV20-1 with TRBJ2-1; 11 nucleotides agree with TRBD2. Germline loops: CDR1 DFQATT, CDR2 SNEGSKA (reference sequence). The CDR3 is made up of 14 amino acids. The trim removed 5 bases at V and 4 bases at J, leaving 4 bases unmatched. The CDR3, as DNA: TGCAGTGCTTCCGGGACTAGCGGATACAATGAGCAGTTCTTC. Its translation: CSASGTSGYNEQFF.

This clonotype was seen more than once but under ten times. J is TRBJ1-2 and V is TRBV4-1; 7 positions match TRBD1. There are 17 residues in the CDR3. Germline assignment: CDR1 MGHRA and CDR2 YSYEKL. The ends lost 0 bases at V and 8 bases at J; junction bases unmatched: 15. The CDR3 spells CASSQDPNPTGDGGYTF. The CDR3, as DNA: TGCGCCAGCAGCCAAGATCCTAACCCAACAGGGGACGGCGGCTACACCTTC.

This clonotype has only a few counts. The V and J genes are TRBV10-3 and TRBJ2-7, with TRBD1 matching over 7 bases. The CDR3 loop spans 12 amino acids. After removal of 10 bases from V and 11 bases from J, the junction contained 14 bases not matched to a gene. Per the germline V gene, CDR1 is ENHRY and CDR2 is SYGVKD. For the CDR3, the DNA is TGTGCCACCACCCGCCCGGGACAGACGAAGTACTTC. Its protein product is CATTRPGQTKYF.

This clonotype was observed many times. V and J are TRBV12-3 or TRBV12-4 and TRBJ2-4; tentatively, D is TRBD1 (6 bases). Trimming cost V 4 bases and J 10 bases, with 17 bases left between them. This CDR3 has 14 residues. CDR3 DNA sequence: TGTGCCAGCAGTTCGACAGGAACCTCGGGGATTCAGTACTTC. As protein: CASSSTGTSGIQYF.

Written as DNA, the CDR3 is TGTGCCAGCAGCTTAGGACAGGGGGAGTCCAGCGAGCAGTACTTC. Protein sequence: CASSLGQGESSEQYF. J is TRBJ2-7 and V is TRBV13, with TRBD1 matching 8 bases. The CDR3 extends over 15 amino acids. V shed 0 bases and J 6 bases; nucleotides not matched to a gene: 7. Germline V gives CDR1 PRHDT, CDR2 FYEKMQ (reference sequence).

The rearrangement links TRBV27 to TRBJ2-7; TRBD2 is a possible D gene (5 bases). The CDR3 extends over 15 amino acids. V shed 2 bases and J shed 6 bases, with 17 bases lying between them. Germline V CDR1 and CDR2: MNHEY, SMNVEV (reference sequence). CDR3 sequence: CASSLGLGSSGEQYF. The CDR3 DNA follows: TGTGCCAGCAGTTTAGGGCTCGGCTCGAGCGGCGAGCAGTACTTC.

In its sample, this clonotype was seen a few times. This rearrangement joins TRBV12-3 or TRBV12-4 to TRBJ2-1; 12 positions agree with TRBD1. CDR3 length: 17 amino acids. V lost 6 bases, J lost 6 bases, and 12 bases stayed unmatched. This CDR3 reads CASRAGTGGSNGNEQFF. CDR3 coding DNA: TGTGCCAGCAGGGCGGGGACAGGGGGCTCTAACGGCAATGAGCAGTTCTTC.

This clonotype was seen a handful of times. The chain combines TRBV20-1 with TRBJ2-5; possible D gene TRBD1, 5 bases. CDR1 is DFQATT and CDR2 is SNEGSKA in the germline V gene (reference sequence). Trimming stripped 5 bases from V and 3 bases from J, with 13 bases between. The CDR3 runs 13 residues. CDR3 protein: CSALPSREETQYF. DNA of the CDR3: TGCAGTGCTCTTCCCTCCAGGGAAGAGACCCAGTACTTC.

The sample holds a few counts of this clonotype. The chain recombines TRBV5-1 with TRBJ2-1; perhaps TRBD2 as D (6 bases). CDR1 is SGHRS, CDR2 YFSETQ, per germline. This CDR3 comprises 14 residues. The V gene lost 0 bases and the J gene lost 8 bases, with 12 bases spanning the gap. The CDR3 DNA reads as TGCGCCAGCAGCTTGGTTGCGGGGATGGATGAGCAGTTCTTC. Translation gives CASSLVAGMDEQFF.

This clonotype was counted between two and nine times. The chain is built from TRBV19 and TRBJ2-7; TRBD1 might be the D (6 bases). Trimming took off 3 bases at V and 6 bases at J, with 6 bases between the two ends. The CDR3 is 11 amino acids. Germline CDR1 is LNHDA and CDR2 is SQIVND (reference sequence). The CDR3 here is CASSIRGEQYF. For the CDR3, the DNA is TGTGCCAGTAGTATCAGGGGCGAGCAGTACTTC.

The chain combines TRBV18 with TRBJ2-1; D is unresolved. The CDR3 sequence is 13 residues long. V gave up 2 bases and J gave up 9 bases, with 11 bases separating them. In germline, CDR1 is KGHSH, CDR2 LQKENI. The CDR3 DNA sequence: TGTGCCAGCTCACCAGGGCCGTTTTTTGAGCAGTTCTTC. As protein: CASSPGPFFEQFF.